The following is a T cell receptor (beta chain) sequence with its context. The data were obtained in a study of T cell changes during pregnancy in multiple sclerosis. Per the germline V gene, CDR1 is SGHNT and CDR2 is YYREEE (reference sequence). The CDR3 sequence is 13 residues long. The V end was cut by 0 bases, the J end by 8 bases, with 11 bases between. Generated by immunoSEQ multiplex PCR, the TCRdb table keeps only in-frame clones and is missing some. The table includes some 52,000 clones, roughly 92% detected once. The sequences come from CD4+ T cells from peripheral blood mononuclear cells, collected in the third trimester of pregnancy. V is TRBV5-4 and J is TRBJ1-2; D not resolved. The clonotype comes from a female donor with multiple sclerosis, enrolled in a pregnancy study. Here the CDR3 DNA reads TGTGCCAGCAGCTTGGGCTTCCCCCGGGGCTACACCTTC. It is translated as CASSLGFPRGYTF.